This T cell receptor (beta chain) was sequenced during a study of CD8+ T cells in alopecia areata. Study summary: Affected scalp percentage determined the severity score of treated patients.

Study-wide points: Higher clonality and more expanded CD8+ clones appeared in lesional than normal scalp.

Treatment defined: oral pan-JAK inhibitor, 5-10 mg twice daily. Sampling of alopecia areata patients yielded lesional scalp punch biopsies as well as peripheral blood. PBMCs, the starting material, were the source of sorted CD4+ and CD8+ T cells. This clone was detected only a few times. The antigen is not known. Reverse transcription of extracted RNA yielded cDNA, which provided the sequencing template. Here immunoSEQ multiplex PCR was the method, and the copy in TCRdb shows in-frame clones only, minus some. The sample lists 95,000 to 150,000 clones; around 63% were seen once. This material consisted of CD4+ T cells sorted from blood, taken at week 4, from a patient treated with tofacitinib. This TCR was recovered from a human donor with alopecia areata.

The CDR3: CSVGSDNQPQHF. The CDR3, as DNA: TGCAGCGTTGGGTCGGACAATCAGCCCCAGCATTTT. This chain uses TRBV29-1 with TRBJ1-5; D is uncertain. Germline CDR1 and CDR2: SQVTM and ANQGSEA. V was clipped by 4 bases and J by 3 bases, with 7 bases between them. The CDR3 runs 12 residues.